The clone carrying this T cell receptor beta chain was observed many times. Its antigen remains unidentified. The iRepertoire nested amplicon-rescue multiplex PCR amplified TCR alpha and beta CDR3s from RNA. Input was roughly 100-450 ng of tissue mRNA or PBMC total RNA. From the multiplex PCR reads, TCRdb called clonotypes with MiXCR, one entry per CDR3 protein. The sample lists 35,000 to 45,000 distinct CDR3 sequences, about a fifth occurring once. This entry belongs to a study of glioma-infiltrating T cells. Whole-study results and caveats: Non-neoplastic patients had below-expected tissue-blood divergence, while all gliomas exceeded expectation.

The CDR3 extends over 16 amino acids. Trimming left V 0 bases short and J 1 base short, with 12 bases between. The germline V gene has CDR1 LGHNA and CDR2 YNFKEQ. V is TRBV4-2 and J is TRBJ1-1; possibly TRBD1 for D (5 bases). The specimen was glioma tissue, nonneoplastic brain tissue, or PBMCs (not recorded which). The source is a human donor with low-grade glioma or glioblastoma, undergoing nonglioma brain surgery, or in good health (not recorded which). In DNA form, the CDR3 reads TGTGCCAGCAGCCAAGATGTCGGACACCGGAACACTGAAGCTTTCTTT. Residues: CASSQDVGHRNTEAFF.